A selection of T cell receptor beta chains follows, all from one sample in a study. TCRdb ran MiXCR on the RT-PCR reads and lists one entry per CDR3 protein. The sample carries hundreds of thousands of distinct CDR3 sequences, 14% recorded once. Specimen: memory CD4+ T cells from blood. These receptors were taken from a female donor in good health, serving as a healthy control. Both conserved end residues are part of each CDR3. D genes are given only for firm matches. A clone size is listed for some rows: how often the clone was seen (once, few, many), or a class if it is expanded.

d_call,v_call,j_call,clone_size,cdr3_aa,cdr3_nt
NA,TRBV6-1,TRBJ2-3,NA,CASSETYGTPNQYF,TGTGCCAGCAGTGAAACATACGGGACACCCAATCAGTATTTT
NA,TRBV20-1,TRBJ1-6,many,CSARDSRRTQARSPLHF,TGCAGTGCTAGAGATTCTCGGAGAACCCAGGCGAGGTCACCCCTCCACTTT
NA,TRBV28,TRBJ2-3,few,CATTDTQYF,TGTGCCACGACAGATACGCAGTATTTT
TRBD2,TRBV6-6,TRBJ2-7,few,CASSVGLAGGPSEQYF,TGTGCCAGCAGCGTGGGGCTAGCGGGAGGGCCGAGCGAGCAGTACTTC
NA,TRBV7-3,TRBJ2-7,many,CASSLLSYVGGNYEQYF,TGTGCCAGCAGCTTGTTATCATATGTAGGGGGAAACTACGAGCAGTACTTC
TRBD2,TRBV28,TRBJ2-3,NA,CASSSPSGGYTQYF,TGTGCCAGCAGTTCCCCTAGCGGGGGGTACACGCAGTATTTT
NA,TRBV7-8,TRBJ1-3,NA,CASSLQGLRNTIYF,TGTGCCAGCAGCTTACAGGGGCTAAGAAACACCATATATTTT
NA,TRBV14,TRBJ1-1,few,CASSQYQKRTEAFF,TGTGCCAGCAGCCAATATCAGAAGAGAACTGAAGCTTTCTTT
NA,TRBV28,TRBJ2-7,few,CASSPWSSREYF,TGTGCCAGCAGTCCATGGTCGTCAAGGGAGTACTTC
TRBD1,TRBV2,TRBJ1-3,NA,CASSPTGQGGNTIYF,TGTGCCAGCAGCCCAACTGGACAGGGGGGAAACACCATATATTTT
TRBD2,TRBV18,TRBJ2-7,NA,CASSGPGGTSYEQYF,TGTGCCAGCTCGGGGCCGGGGGGGACCTCCTACGAGCAGTACTTC
TRBD1,TRBV9,TRBJ1-3,many,CASSGGQALSGNTIYF,TGTGCCAGCAGCGGTGGACAGGCCCTCTCTGGAAACACCATATATTTT
TRBD1,TRBV4-2,TRBJ2-2,few,CASRGADRDTGELFF,TGTGCCAGCAGGGGGGCGGACAGGGACACCGGGGAGCTGTTTTTT
NA,TRBV24-1,TRBJ1-2,NA,CATSYKSGSGYTF,TGTGCCACCAGCTATAAATCAGGTTCCGGCTACACCTTC
TRBD1,TRBV6-5,TRBJ1-3,NA,CASSYSAGGGGNTIYF,TGTGCCAGCAGTTACTCGGCAGGGGGCGGTGGAAACACCATATATTTT
NA,TRBV5-1,TRBJ2-1,NA,CASSLGIIREEQFF,TGCGCCAGCAGCTTGGGGATTATCCGGGAGGAGCAGTTCTTC
NA,TRBV18,TRBJ2-3,NA,CASSPPPRGTDTQYF,TGTGCCAGCTCACCACCTCCCCGAGGGACAGATACGCAGTATTTT
NA,TRBV7-9,TRBJ1-1,few,CASSPRGVRNTEAFF,TGTGCCAGCAGCCCAAGAGGGGTGAGAAACACTGAAGCTTTCTTT
TRBD2,TRBV7-2,TRBJ2-7,many,CASRGTSGGNYEQYF,TGTGCCAGCAGGGGGACTAGCGGGGGTAACTACGAGCAGTACTTC
TRBD1,TRBV10-3,TRBJ1-5,many,CAISAGTDYQPQHF,TGTGCCATCAGCGCCGGGACAGATTATCAGCCCCAGCATTTT
NA,TRBV6-5,TRBJ2-3,NA,CASRPPGVDTQYF,TGTGCCAGCCGTCCACCAGGGGTAGATACGCAGTATTTT
NA,TRBV7-3,TRBJ2-3,many,CASSLTLLTDTQYF,TGTGCCAGCAGCTTAACCCTACTCACAGATACGCAGTATTTT